This T cell receptor (beta chain) originates from a study of cytomegalovirus exposure and HLA in healthy donors (dated by TCRdb to about 2017). For the wider study: An earlier analysis of some 550 of the donors reported about 250 Gb of sequence data and roughly 110 million unique TCR beta sequences from 150 million to 200 million T cells. An early release covering about 600 HLA-typed donors comprised approximately 300 gigabases of sequencing data and around 80 million unique TCR sequences. Of the 300 to 450 genotyped donors, 65% to 90% were placed in the genetic ancestry cluster associated with self-reported Caucasian donors. The study aimed to test whether signatures of past pathogen exposure could be identified by cataloging public T cell receptors. Using immunosequencing, the study profiled T cell repertoires from approximately 700 subjects and related those repertoires to cytomegalovirus serostatus. A separate validation cohort of some 130 different subjects was used in addition to the roughly 670-subject first cohort. The study combined high-throughput TCR immunosequencing, statistical association of individual TCRs with disease status, and machine learning to predict cytomegalovirus infection status. In a later analysis, previously published TCR beta repertoires from fewer than 750 donors were re-analyzed and high-resolution HLA genotyping was added so that TCR occurrence patterns could be studied. Rather than drawing on any new phenotypic data, the later analysis identified candidate immune exposures from TCR beta sequences and the way those sequences occurred across donors. An earlier analysis of about 600 of the donors used high-throughput TCR beta sequencing to judge whether each TCR beta V gene segment behaved as functional or pseudogenic. Donor age, sex, ethnicity and CMV serostatus were collected together with the repertoire data. Genome-wide SNP genotypes for about 55% of the roughly 670 donors were used in a later genetic analysis, which treated that subset as a discovery cohort. All discovery cohort repertoires had been generated on a single sequencing platform. HLA typing included class I and class II loci at four-digit resolution. Typing coverage varied by locus: about 620-640 donors for A, B, C, DRB1 and DQB1; about 520 for DQA1; over 600 for DPA1; approximately 470 for DPB1. Because of strong linkage in the cohort, four to six DR-DQ haplotypes were treated as single units for association and clustering. Among around 400 genotyped donors of the cohort, an average of about 240,000 unique TCR beta nucleotide sequences were sequenced per donor, around a sixth of them non-productive. The paper's findings and limits, for the study overall: It was suggested by the authors that the approach could potentially be generalized to other disease states and immunological phenotypes. In a later analysis, HLA-associated TCR beta chains showed more clonal expansion and lower generation probabilities than non-associated chains that were equally common. HLA typing was unavailable for some donors at each locus, so association tests used only the typed subset. In a later analysis, most CMV-associated TCR beta chains were found to appear HLA-restricted, with HLA associations seemingly driven largely by CMV exposure. A further reported finding was that TCR beta sequences accurately predicted the HLA-A and HLA-B alleles for most subjects in the first cohort. Some IMGT-functional V segments, including TRBV6-2 and TRBV6-3, could not be told apart with the 87-base-pair reads, so those segments were excluded. Correlated functional status among segregating V segments might be attributable to linkage disequilibrium, but an unknown experimental factor could not be ruled out. A later analysis reported that several top co-occurrence clusters appeared linked to parvovirus B19, influenza, CMV and Epstein-Barr virus. An earlier analysis of some 560 of the donors showed that most TCR beta V segments appeared in productive rearrangements either about 87% or about 30% of the time, which broadly matched IMGT annotations. According to a later analysis, TCR association rates differed among HLA loci, with DRB1 alleles showing the most associated TCRs and HLA-C alleles showing the fewest. A later analysis associated 16,951 TCR beta sequences with specific HLA alleles at a false discovery rate of 0.05. This cohort had only TCR beta chains sequenced, and the lack of alpha or paired-chain data limited which features could be detected. The study gave a list of some 150 TCR beta chains associated with cytomegalovirus. The classifier was reported to diagnose cytomegalovirus status with high specificity and sensitivity in both the original and validation cohorts. Strong co-occurrence of HLA alleles, especially DR and DQ, made assigning TCR associations to individual alleles difficult. While some public TCRs were present in many individuals, most TCR sequences turned up only very rarely across donors. In a later genetic analysis, fewer N-insertions in productive TCRs were reported among donors in an Asian-associated ancestry cluster than the approximately 670-donor mean. Presence/absence analyses assumed roughly uniform sequencing depth across donors, an assumption that may not hold. In a later genetic analysis, a missense DCLRE1C variant was associated with V-gene and J-gene trimming of TCR beta chains, and the association was replicated in an independent cohort. A cluster of highly shared sequence variants was judged likely to represent a technical artifact of the sequencing pipeline. Because counts were too low, some 16 rarely observed V segments, including chromosome 9 orphons, were excluded from the earlier analysis of 587 of the donors. For the cohort, immune exposure information was limited to CMV serostatus. A few of the identified cytomegalovirus-associated TCR beta chains were confirmed in vitro to be specific for cytomegalovirus antigens.

Only a few counts were recorded for this clone. Its antigen remains undetermined. Qualities for individual bases were not recorded, and no much larger clone is one base off. The cohort consisted of more than 650 healthy bone marrow donors. At the time of sampling, every cohort member was nominally healthy, though immune exposures that went unrecorded were likely present. The donor tested CMV seronegative, placing the donor among the 300 to 400 seronegative members of the cohort. A peripheral blood sample was provided by each donor, and peripheral blood mononuclear cells were used for TCR beta sequencing. The Qiagen DNeasy Blood Extraction Kit was used to extract genomic DNA from the blood cell samples. Libraries came from the immunoSEQ multiplex PCR assay. For the multiplex PCR, a mixture combining 60 forward primers for TCR Vbeta segments and 13 reverse primers for TCR Jbeta segments was used. A multiplex PCR assay on genomic DNA amplified the CDR3 region of rearranged TCR beta genes. The Illumina HiSeq System was used to sequence the amplified TCR beta libraries as 87-base-pair reads. The study's processing was this. In a later analysis, some 80 million unique TCR beta chains were counted across the approximately 620 repertoires, and approximately 11 million of these chains were shared by at least two donors. Raw reads were error-corrected and collapsed into unique sequences by a nearest-neighbor algorithm in which closely related sequences were merged to remove PCR and sequencing errors. V, D and J gene segments were assigned by aligning CDR3 sequences to IMGT reference sequences. For a sequence to be retained, at least a six-nucleotide match to both a V gene segment and a J gene segment was required. A rearrangement counted as productive if the CDR3 had no stop codons and remained in frame with V and J, and every other rearrangement counted as non-productive. CDR3 was defined according to IMGT convention as the region running from the second conserved V-encoded cysteine to the conserved J-encoded phenylalanine. The earlier analysis of fewer than 750 of the donors excluded sequences that lacked an unambiguous match to a single V gene segment. An earlier analysis of around 600 of the donors classified V segments as functional when productive rearrangements were above 56.7% and as segregating when the standard deviation between donors was above 5%. A statistical classification framework was built for diagnosing cytomegalovirus status from the catalog of TCR beta chain sequences. In a later analysis, V and J genes were assigned by comparing TCR nucleotide sequences against IMGT/GENE-DB human TR gene sequences. In a later analysis, CDR3 sequences and most-parsimonious VDJ recombination scenarios were assigned using the TCRdist pipeline. A later analysis defined each TCR beta chain by its CDR3 amino acid sequence plus V-gene family, and excluded reads lacking a unique V-gene family. A later analysis removed several hundred highly shared, low-generation-probability nucleotide sequences to deal with suspected cross-contamination and a sequencing artifact. In a later analysis, a clonal expansion index for each public chain was calculated from normalized within-repertoire ranks of inferred template counts. In a later analysis, generation probabilities were computed using a VDJ recombination model fitted to out-of-frame rearrangements, and the results were checked against IGoR. A later analysis scored TCR-TCR, TCR-HLA and TCR-CMV co-occurrence with hypergeometric tests, applying a repertoire-size bias correction to TCR pairs. To estimate false discovery rates, a later analysis permuted the HLA or CMV assignments 20 times. In a later analysis, co-occurring TCRs were grouped with DBSCAN, and TCRdist sequence similarity was added when clustering was performed within HLA-allele-positive subsets. Repertoires with fewer than 30,000 or more than 120,000 public chains, plus five repertoires with anomalous nucleotide sharing, were excluded from co-occurrence clustering. TCRdb stores this immuneACCESS table with in-frame sequences only. Part of the clones is absent; in the studies checked, under half of the shortfall reflects unresolved V genes, and no reason is known for the rest. V and J calls and clone size are as listed in that table; D and trimming were resolved from the DNA. Here the sample has about 110,000 clones; roughly four fifths occur a single time. The top ten clonotypes cover more than 3% of the sample.

The V and J ends are trimmed by 3 bases and 6 bases, leaving 7 bases between them. The CDR3 starts with the cysteine, ends with the phenylalanine, and has 13 residues. Only the CDR3 portion is preserved as DNA: 39 bases, with reading frame beginning at the first base. Sequences SGHRS (CDR1) and YFSETQ (CDR2) are obtained from the germline V gene. Specimen: PBMCs. This TCR was sampled from a man aged 60 to 75 in good health and CMV-seronegative. The chain links TRBV5-1 with TRBJ1-6; no D gene call is confident. The CDR3 reads as follows: CASSYTLNSPLHF. The sequence in DNA is TGCGCCAGCAGCTACACCCTTAATTCACCCCTCCACTTT.